This T cell receptor (beta chain) is drawn from a study of OX40 agonist ivuxolimab in advanced cancers. In terms of the full investigation: Ivuxolimab, which targeted the costimulatory receptor OX40 (CD134), was an agonistic, fully human IgG2 monoclonal antibody. Partial responses occurred in three dose-escalation patients, of whom one had hepatocellular carcinoma and two had cutaneous melanoma. Intravenous ivuxolimab was administered to patients every 2 weeks at six dose levels: 0.01, 0.1, 0.3, 1.5, 3 and 10 mg/kg. Prior anti-PD-1, anti-PD-L1 or anti-CTLA-4 therapy was permitted, and checkpoint inhibitors had been received by approximately 39% of dose-escalation patients. Among the 50 to 55 dose-escalation patients, 19 had hepatocellular carcinoma, 15 melanoma, 9 renal cell carcinoma and 9 head and neck cancer. In the dose-escalation cohort, over 65% of patients were male, and the mean age was around 60 years, with a range of 23 to 79. Peripheral TCRbeta sequencing aimed to test whether ivuxolimab altered TCR sequence diversity and caused clonal T-cell expansion. The paper describes the monotherapy dose-escalation part (N ≈ 49 patients) of the phase I trial of ivuxolimab. The investigation overall reported the following: In the 0.1-3.0 mg/kg groups, partial responders had among the lowest normalized peripheral clonal expansion, particularly in CD8+ T cells. Low levels of normalized T-cell clonal expansion were also shown by some nonresponding patients. Antigen specificity was not determined for the clonally expanded peripheral T cells. At doses of 0.1 to 3.0 mg/kg, clonal expansion of both CD4+ and CD8+ blood T cells was observed from baseline to week 6. After ivuxolimab, more expanded clones were found on average in CD8+ T cells than in CD4+ T cells.

On this clone: Which antigen it targets is not known. Base quality data are lacking; no much larger clone is found one base away.

The trial excluded patients who had a history of autoimmune disease or were on systemic immunosuppression. Peripheral blood for TCR sequencing was collected from all dose cohorts at baseline, on cycle 4 day 1, and on cycle 7 day 1. Samples were obtained from an open-label, multicenter, first-in-human phase I dose-escalation trial of ivuxolimab. Adults with locally advanced or metastatic melanoma, renal cell carcinoma, hepatocellular carcinoma or head and neck squamous cell carcinoma were enrolled in the trial. Before TCR sequencing, CD4+ T cells and CD8+ T cells were sorted from peripheral blood as separate populations. To sequence the TCRbeta CDR3 region, genomic DNA was isolated from the sorted cells. TCRbeta CDR3 regions were sequenced using the immunoSEQ Assay. As stored in TCRdb, this immuneACCESS dataset retains in-frame rearrangements with V and J assigned. A fraction of the clones does not appear; measured against another copy, unresolved V genes explain less than half of the discrepancy, and the remainder lacks a known reason. A total of about 64,000 clones appear in this sample, about 90% of them only once. The ten top clones hold 5.2% of the sample.

The CDR1 and CDR2 encoded by the germline V gene are MNHEY and SVGAGI. The CDR3 sequence holds 15 residues, the cysteine and phenylalanine included. The entry retains the CDR3 DNA only, 45 bases that are in frame from base 1. Germline trimming: 0 bases from V, 9 bases from J; junction bases outside gene matches: 9. The rearrangement combines TRBV6-5 with TRBJ1-2; the central 8 bases match TRBD1. This clonotype was sampled from an adult with an advanced solid tumor such as melanoma, head and neck, liver or kidney cancer. This specimen consisted of CD4+ or CD8+ T cells sorted from blood, obtained in a trial of the OX40 agonist ivuxolimab. The bases read TGTGCCAGCAGTTACTCGGGGGACAGGAGAAATCGCTACACCTTC. Its product reads: CASSYSGDRRNRYTF.